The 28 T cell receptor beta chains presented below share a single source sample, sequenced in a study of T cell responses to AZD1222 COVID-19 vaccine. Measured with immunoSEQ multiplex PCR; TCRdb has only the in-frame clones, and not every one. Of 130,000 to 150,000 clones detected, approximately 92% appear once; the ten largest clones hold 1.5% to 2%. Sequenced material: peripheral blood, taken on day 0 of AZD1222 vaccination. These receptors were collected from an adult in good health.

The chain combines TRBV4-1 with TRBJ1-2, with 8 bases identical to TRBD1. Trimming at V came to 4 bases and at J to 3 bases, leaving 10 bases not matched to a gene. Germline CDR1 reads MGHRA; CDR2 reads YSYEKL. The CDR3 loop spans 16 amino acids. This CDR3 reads CASSPVPGQEDYGYTF. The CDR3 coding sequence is TGCGCCAGCAGCCCCGTTCCGGGACAGGAGGACTATGGCTACACCTTC.

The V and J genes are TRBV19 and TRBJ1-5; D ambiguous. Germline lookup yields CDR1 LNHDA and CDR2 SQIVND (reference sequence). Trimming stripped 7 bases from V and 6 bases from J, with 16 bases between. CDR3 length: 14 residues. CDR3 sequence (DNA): TGTGCCAGTAAGGAGAAACTCGATTTTCAGCCCCAGCATTTT. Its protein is CASKEKLDFQPQHF.

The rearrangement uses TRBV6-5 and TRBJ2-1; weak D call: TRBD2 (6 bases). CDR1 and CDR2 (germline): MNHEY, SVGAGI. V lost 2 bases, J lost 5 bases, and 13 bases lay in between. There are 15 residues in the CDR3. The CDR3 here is CASSYRAGANNEQFF. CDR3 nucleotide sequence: TGTGCCAGCAGTTACAGAGCGGGTGCCAACAATGAGCAGTTCTTC.

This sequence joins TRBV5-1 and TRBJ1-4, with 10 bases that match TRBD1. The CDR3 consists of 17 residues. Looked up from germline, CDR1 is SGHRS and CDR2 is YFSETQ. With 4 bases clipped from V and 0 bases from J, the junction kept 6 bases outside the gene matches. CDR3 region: CASSPLGQGATNEKLFF. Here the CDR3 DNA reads TGCGCCAGCAGCCCCCTCGGACAGGGGGCAACTAATGAAAAACTGTTTTTT.

CDR3 nucleotides: TGTGCCAGCAGTTACCGACAGGGAACCTCTGGAAACACCATATATTTT. It is translated as CASSYRQGTSGNTIYF. This rearrangement joins TRBV6-5 to TRBJ1-3; 7 nucleotides line up with TRBD1. Trimming at V came to 2 bases and at J to 0 bases, leaving 4 bases not matched to a gene. This CDR3 is built from 16 residues. Per the germline V gene, CDR1 is MNHEY and CDR2 is SVGAGI.

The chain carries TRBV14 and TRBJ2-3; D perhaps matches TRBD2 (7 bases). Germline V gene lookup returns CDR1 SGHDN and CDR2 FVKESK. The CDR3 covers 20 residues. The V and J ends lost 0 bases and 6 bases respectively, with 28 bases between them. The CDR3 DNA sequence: TGTGCCAGCAGCCAAGATCAGCAGGGGCAACTAGCGACCTCACCGGATACGCAGTATTTT. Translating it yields CASSQDQQGQLATSPDTQYF.

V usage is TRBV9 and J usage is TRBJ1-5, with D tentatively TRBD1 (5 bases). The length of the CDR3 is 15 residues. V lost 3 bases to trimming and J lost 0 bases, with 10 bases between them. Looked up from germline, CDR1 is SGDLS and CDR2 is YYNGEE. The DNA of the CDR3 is TGTGCCAGCAGCGCGACAGCACATAGCAATCAGCCCCAGCATTTT. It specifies CASSATAHSNQPQHF.

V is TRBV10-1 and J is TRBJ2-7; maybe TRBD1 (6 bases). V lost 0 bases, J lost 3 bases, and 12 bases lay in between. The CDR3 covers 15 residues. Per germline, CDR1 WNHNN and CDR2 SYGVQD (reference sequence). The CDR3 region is CASSESTGHRYEQYF. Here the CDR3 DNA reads TGCGCCAGCAGTGAGTCTACGGGACACCGCTACGAGCAGTACTTC.

CDR3 bases: TGCGCCAGCAGCCCGACCGGACAGGAAGCCTACGAGCAGTACTTC. Protein sequence: CASSPTGQEAYEQYF. The V call is TRBV5-1, the J call TRBJ2-7, with TRBD1 identical over 7 bases. V trimming: 4 bases; J trimming: 2 bases; junction bases outside the gene matches: 9. Germline V gene lookup returns CDR1 SGHRS and CDR2 YFSETQ. The CDR3 consists of 15 residues.

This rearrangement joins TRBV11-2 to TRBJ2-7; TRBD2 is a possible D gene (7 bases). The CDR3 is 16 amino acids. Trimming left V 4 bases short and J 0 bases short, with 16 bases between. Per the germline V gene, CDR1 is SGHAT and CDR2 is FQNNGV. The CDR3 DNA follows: TGTGCCAGCAGCTCCCTAGGGGGGGAAACCTCCTACGAGCAGTACTTC. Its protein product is CASSSLGGETSYEQYF.

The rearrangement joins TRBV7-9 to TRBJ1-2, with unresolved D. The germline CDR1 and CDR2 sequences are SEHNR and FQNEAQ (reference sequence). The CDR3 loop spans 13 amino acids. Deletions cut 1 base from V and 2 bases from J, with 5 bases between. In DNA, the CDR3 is TGTGCCAGCAGCTTAGTCAGCAACTATGGCTACACCTTC. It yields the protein CASSLVSNYGYTF.

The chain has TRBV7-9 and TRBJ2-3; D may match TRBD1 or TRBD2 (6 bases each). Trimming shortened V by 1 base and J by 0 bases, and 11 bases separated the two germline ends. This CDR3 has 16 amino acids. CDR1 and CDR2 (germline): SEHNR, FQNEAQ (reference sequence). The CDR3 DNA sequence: TGTGCCAGCAGCTTAGTGGGGGGCCTTAGCACAGATACGCAGTATTTT. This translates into CASSLVGGLSTDTQYF.

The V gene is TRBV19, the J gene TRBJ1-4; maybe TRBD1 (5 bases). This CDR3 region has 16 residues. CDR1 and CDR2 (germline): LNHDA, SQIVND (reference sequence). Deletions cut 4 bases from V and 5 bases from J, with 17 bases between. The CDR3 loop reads CASSTRSGTTNEKLFF. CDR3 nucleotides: TGTGCCAGTAGTACTCGATCCGGGACGACAAATGAAAAACTGTTTTTT.

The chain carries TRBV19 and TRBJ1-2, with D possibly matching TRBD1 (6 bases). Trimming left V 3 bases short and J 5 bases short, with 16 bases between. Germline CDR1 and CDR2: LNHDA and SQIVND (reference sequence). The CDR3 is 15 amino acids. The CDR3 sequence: CASSIRDTPGYGYTF. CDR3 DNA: TGTGCCAGTAGTATTAGGGACACCCCTGGATATGGCTACACCTTC.

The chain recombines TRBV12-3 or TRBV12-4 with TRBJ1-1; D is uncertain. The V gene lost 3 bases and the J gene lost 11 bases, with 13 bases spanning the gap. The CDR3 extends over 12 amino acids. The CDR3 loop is CASSFGRTLAFF. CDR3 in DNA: TGTGCCAGCAGTTTCGGACGGACGTTGGCTTTCTTT.

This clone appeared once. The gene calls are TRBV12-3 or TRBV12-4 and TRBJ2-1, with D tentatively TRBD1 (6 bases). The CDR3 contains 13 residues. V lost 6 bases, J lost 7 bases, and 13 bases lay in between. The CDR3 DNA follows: TGTGCCAGCAGCCAGGACAGAAATAATGAGCAGTTCTTC. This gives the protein CASSQDRNNEQFF.

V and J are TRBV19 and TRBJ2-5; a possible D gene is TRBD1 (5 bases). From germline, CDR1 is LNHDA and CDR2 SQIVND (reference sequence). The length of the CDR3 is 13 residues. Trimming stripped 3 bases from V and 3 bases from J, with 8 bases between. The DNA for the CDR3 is TGTGCCAGTAGTATGCCCAGGGAAGAGACCCAGTACTTC. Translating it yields CASSMPREETQYF.

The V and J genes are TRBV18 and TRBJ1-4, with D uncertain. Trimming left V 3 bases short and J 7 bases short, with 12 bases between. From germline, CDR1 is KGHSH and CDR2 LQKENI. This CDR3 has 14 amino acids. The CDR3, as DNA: TGTGCCAGCTCACCGGACCAGGTCGGTGAAAAACTGTTTTTT. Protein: CASSPDQVGEKLFF.

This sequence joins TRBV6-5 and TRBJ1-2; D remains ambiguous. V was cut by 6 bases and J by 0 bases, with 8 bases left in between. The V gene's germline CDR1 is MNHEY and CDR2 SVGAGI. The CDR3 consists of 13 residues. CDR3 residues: CASRTTANYGYTF. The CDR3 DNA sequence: TGTGCCAGCAGAACCACGGCTAACTATGGCTACACCTTC.

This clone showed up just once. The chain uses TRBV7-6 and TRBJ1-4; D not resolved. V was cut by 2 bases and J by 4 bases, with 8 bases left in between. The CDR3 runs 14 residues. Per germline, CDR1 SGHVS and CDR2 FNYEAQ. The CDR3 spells CASSLNAVNEKLFF. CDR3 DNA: TGTGCCAGCAGCTTAAACGCGGTTAATGAAAAACTGTTTTTT. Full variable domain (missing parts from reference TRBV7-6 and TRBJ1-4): GAGVSQSPRYKVTKRGQDVALRCDPISGHVSLYWYRQALGQGPEFLTYFNYEAQQDKSGLPNDRFSAERPEGSISTLTIQRTEQRDSAMYRCASSLNAVNEKLFFGSGTQLSVL.

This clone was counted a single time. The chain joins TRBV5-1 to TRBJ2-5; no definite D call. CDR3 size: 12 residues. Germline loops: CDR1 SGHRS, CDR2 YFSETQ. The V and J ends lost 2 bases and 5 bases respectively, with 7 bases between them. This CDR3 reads CASSFERETQYF. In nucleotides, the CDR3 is TGCGCCAGCAGCTTCGAGAGGGAGACCCAGTACTTC. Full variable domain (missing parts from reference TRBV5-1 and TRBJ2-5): KAGVTQTPRYLIKTRGQQVTLSCSPISGHRSVSWYQQTPGQGLQFLFEYFSETQRNKGNFPGRFSGRQFSNSRSEMNVSTLELGDSALYLCASSFERETQYFGPGTRLLVL.

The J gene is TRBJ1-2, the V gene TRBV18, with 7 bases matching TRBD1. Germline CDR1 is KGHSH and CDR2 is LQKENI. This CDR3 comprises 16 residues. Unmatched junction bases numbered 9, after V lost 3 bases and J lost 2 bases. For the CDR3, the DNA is TGTGCCAGCTCACCCGTCGGGACAGACCCCAACTATGGCTACACCTTC. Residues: CASSPVGTDPNYGYTF.

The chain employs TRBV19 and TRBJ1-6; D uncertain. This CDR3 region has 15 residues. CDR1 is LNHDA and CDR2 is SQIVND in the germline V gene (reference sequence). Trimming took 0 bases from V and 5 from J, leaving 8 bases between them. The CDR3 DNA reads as TGTGCCAGTAGTATAGATCGGAAGGATAATTCACCCCTCCACTTT. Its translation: CASSIDRKDNSPLHF.

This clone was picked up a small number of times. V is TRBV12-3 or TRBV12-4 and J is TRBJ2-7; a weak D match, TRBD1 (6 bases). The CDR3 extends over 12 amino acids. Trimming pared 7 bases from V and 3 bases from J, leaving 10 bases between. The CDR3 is CASTSDSYEQYF. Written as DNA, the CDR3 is TGTGCCAGCACCTCGGACAGCTACGAGCAGTACTTC.

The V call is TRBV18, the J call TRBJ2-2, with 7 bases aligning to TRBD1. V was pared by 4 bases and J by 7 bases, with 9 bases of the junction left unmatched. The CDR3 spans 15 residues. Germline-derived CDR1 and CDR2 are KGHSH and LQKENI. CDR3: CASSREGGGFGELFF. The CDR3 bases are TGTGCCAGCTCACGCGAAGGGGGCGGTTTCGGGGAGCTGTTTTTT.

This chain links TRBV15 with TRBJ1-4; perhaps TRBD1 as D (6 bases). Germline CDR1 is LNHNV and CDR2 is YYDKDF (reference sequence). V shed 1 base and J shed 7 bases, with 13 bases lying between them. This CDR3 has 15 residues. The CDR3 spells CATSRVGGPSEKLFF. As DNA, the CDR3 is TGTGCCACCAGCAGAGTAGGGGGACCGAGTGAAAAACTGTTTTTT.

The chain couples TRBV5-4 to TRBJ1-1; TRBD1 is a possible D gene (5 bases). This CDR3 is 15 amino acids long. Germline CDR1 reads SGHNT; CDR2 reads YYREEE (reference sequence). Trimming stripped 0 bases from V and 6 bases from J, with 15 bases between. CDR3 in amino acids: CASSLVQGGRAEAFF. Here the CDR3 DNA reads TGTGCCAGCAGCTTGGTTCAGGGCGGTAGGGCTGAAGCTTTCTTT.

In DNA form, the CDR3 reads TGCGCCAGCAGCCAAGAGGACAGAGGAAGGGAAAAACTGTTTTTT. Residues: CASSQEDRGREKLFF. The chain has TRBV4-1 and TRBJ1-4; maybe TRBD1 (6 bases). CDR1 and CDR2 from the germline V gene are MGHRA and YSYEKL. With 0 bases removed from V and 8 bases from J, the gap between germline ends came to 13 bases. This CDR3 region has 15 residues.